The clone carrying this T cell receptor (beta chain) was found a few times. Its specificity is not known. The source material, RNA transcripts, was used to amplify TCR beta CDR3 regions. An initial round of RT-PCR targeting the TCR CDR3 relied on the HTBI primer set. TCRdb re-analysed the multiplex PCR reads in MiXCR, keeping a single row per CDR3 protein. The sample gives about 640,000 distinct CDR3 sequences, about 20% of which show up once; around a third is in the top ten. This specimen belongs to a study of T cells in Graves' hyperthyroidism and ophthalmopathy. Inclusion characteristics of ophthalmopathy patients comprised a Clinical Activity Score of at least 3, a NOSPECS grade of at least 4, and duration under 3 months. Germline V lookup: CDR1 SGHTA, CDR2 FQGTGA. V was shortened by 4 bases and J by 4 bases, with 9 bases between the two germline ends. The CDR3 extends over 13 amino acids. Study results and limitations: Appearing also in blood were most of the thyroid clonotypes expanded above 0.001. Before onset, ophthalmopathy was predicted by the model a median about 6.2 months earlier.

The chain has TRBV7-3 and TRBJ2-3, with D uncertain. The source material was blood. This receptor was obtained from a man aged 25-45 years with Graves' ophthalmopathy. In DNA, the CDR3 is TGTGCCAGCAGCTACGAGGCGGCAGATACGCAGTATTTT. Encoded protein: CASSYEAADTQYF.